This entry concerns a single TCR beta chain. Per the germline V gene, CDR1 is MNHNY and CDR2 is SVGAGI (reference sequence). The CDR3 spans 13 residues. Trimming pared 2 bases from V and 2 bases from J, leaving 7 bases between. The data were obtained in a study of T cell changes during pregnancy in multiple sclerosis. TCRdb's table, derived via immunoSEQ multiplex PCR, lists solely in-frame clones and lacks some. The sample has tens of thousands of clones; 80% to 95% are singletons. The chain is built from TRBV6-6 and TRBJ2-7; no reliable D call. This clonotype originated in a female donor with multiple sclerosis, enrolled in a pregnancy study. The source material was peripheral blood, sampled in the third trimester of pregnancy. DNA for the CDR3: TGTGCCAGCAGTTACGCAGGTGCCTACGAGCAGTACTTC. Its protein product is CASSYAGAYEQYF.